These T cell receptor beta chains were read from a single sample in a study of T cells in lung cancer brain metastases. Assay used: immunoSEQ multiplex PCR; TCRdb lists only in-frame clones, some missing. Among more than 2,500 clones listed, 85% were seen once. What was sequenced was tumor tissue from the primary lung tumor. Every receptor here comes from a woman in her sixties with non-small cell lung cancer. Both conserved end residues are part of each CDR3. The order of the fields is V gene, D gene, J gene, clone size, CDR3 protein, CDR3 DNA. The D gene is left open where the match is weak. Where a row states a size, it is once, few, many or the class of an expanded clone; other rows omit it.

TRBV5-6	-	TRBJ1-4	-	CASSAGRLTEKLFF	TGTGCCAGCAGCGCGGGACGCTTAACTGAAAAACTGTTTTTT
TRBV2	TRBD1	TRBJ2-2	-	CASSGGQVAPGELFF	TGTGCCAGCAGTGGCGGACAGGTGGCCCCCGGGGAGCTGTTTTTT
TRBV18	-	TRBJ2-5	-	CASSPSVRGGKTQYF	TGTGCCAGCTCACCCTCAGTACGGGGAGGAAAGACCCAGTACTTC
TRBV29-1	-	TRBJ1-1	-	CSVGVGPTEAFF	TGCAGCGTTGGGGTGGGGCCCACTGAAGCTTTCTTT
TRBV4-2	-	TRBJ1-2	-	CASSQVPLGGGDGYTF	TGTGCCAGCAGCCAAGTCCCTCTGGGGGGCGGCGATGGCTACACCTTC
TRBV19	-	TRBJ1-2	-	CASSNAANRGYGYTF	TGTGCCAGTAGTAATGCGGCAAATCGCGGCTATGGCTACACCTTC
TRBV5-8	-	TRBJ1-4	-	CASSVRYEKLFF	TGTGCCAGCAGCGTTAGATATGAAAAACTGTTTTTT
TRBV5-1	-	TRBJ2-3	once	CASSFEDTQYF	TGCGCCAGCAGCTTCGAGGATACGCAGTATTTT
TRBV5-1	TRBD1	TRBJ2-7	-	CASSLTGDDYEQYF	TGCGCCAGCAGCCTTACAGGGGATGACTACGAGCAGTACTTC
TRBV19	TRBD1	TRBJ1-1	-	CASSIIGQGRTEAFF	TGTGCCAGTAGTATTATAGGACAGGGGAGAACTGAAGCTTTCTTT
TRBV5-4	-	TRBJ1-1	-	CASSLDSGRIGEAFF	TGTGCCAGCAGCTTGGATTCGGGGCGCATAGGTGAAGCTTTCTTT
TRBV4-3	TRBD2	TRBJ2-3	-	CASSPDFSGKSTDTQYF	TGCGCCAGCAGCCCTGATTTTAGCGGGAAAAGCACAGATACGCAGTATTTT
TRBV11-2	-	TRBJ2-7	few	CASSLGNVYEQYF	TGTGCCAGCAGCTTAGGGAATGTCTACGAGCAGTACTTC
TRBV28	-	TRBJ2-3	-	CASSFNPRHATTDTQYF	TGTGCCAGCAGTTTTAACCCCAGACACGCCACCACAGATACGCAGTATTTT
TRBV7-2	TRBD1	TRBJ2-5	-	CASSAGQGETQYF	TGTGCCAGCAGCGCCGGACAGGGCGAGACCCAGTACTTC
TRBV15	-	TRBJ2-6	-	CATNRREAGANVLTF	TGTGCCACCAACCGAAGGGAAGCCGGGGCCAACGTCCTGACTTTC
TRBV5-6	-	TRBJ1-2	-	CASSGPRDDPDYGYTF	TGTGCCAGCAGCGGTCCGAGGGACGACCCTGACTATGGCTACACCTTC
TRBV2	TRBD1	TRBJ1-5	-	CASKGQGGQPQHF	TGTGCCAGCAAAGGACAGGGTGGTCAGCCCCAGCATTTT
TRBV10-3	-	TRBJ2-1	-	CAISSGLSYNEQFF	TGTGCCATCAGTAGCGGGCTCTCCTACAATGAGCAGTTCTTC
TRBV5-6	-	TRBJ1-2	-	CASSRRGGLLRDGYTF	TGTGCCAGCAGCCGTCGTGGCGGACTCCTTCGGGATGGCTACACCTTC
TRBV7-2	-	TRBJ2-4	-	CVSSWRKENIQYF	TGTGTCAGCAGCTGGCGAAAGGAAAACATTCAGTACTTC
TRBV5-6	-	TRBJ2-1	-	CASSFPGVGRGPVGEFF	TGTGCCAGCAGCTTCCCGGGAGTGGGTCGGGGGCCTGTTGGGGAGTTCTTC
TRBV25-1	-	TRBJ1-6	-	CASSEGSTYNSPLHF	TGTGCCAGCAGTGAAGGGTCCACCTATAATTCACCCCTCCACTTT
TRBV28	-	TRBJ1-1	-	CASRLWKTQAFF	TGTGCCAGCAGACTCTGGAAAACCCAAGCTTTCTTT
TRBV7-6	-	TRBJ1-1	-	CASSPQEAGSNTEAFF	TGTGCCAGCAGCCCCCAGGAGGCAGGCTCGAACACTGAAGCTTTCTTT
TRBV18	-	TRBJ2-1	once	CASTLERSSYNEQFF	TGTGCCAGTACACTTGAGCGGAGCTCCTACAATGAGCAGTTCTTC
TRBV27	-	TRBJ1-1	-	CASSLLGGDEAFF	TGTGCCAGCAGTTTACTAGGGGGGGATGAAGCTTTCTTT
TRBV5-1	TRBD1	TRBJ2-7	-	CASSLGGTGGSEQYF	TGCGCCAGCAGCTTGGGAGGGACAGGGGGTAGCGAGCAGTACTTC
TRBV18	-	TRBJ2-1	-	CASSPQSSYNEQFF	TGTGCCAGCTCACCACAGAGCTCCTACAATGAGCAGTTCTTC
TRBV29-1	-	TRBJ1-2	-	CSVEDPTRQGKDGYTF	TGCAGCGTTGAAGATCCAACAAGGCAGGGCAAAGATGGCTACACCTTC
TRBV7-2	TRBD1	TRBJ1-2	-	CASSLQGGIYGYTF	TGTGCCAGCAGCTTACAGGGGGGGATATACGGCTACACCTTC
TRBV11-3	TRBD2	TRBJ2-1	-	CASSLGGGLAGGPHNEQFF	TGTGCCAGCAGCTTAGGGGGGGGTCTAGCGGGAGGGCCCCACAATGAGCAGTTCTTC
TRBV5-6	-	TRBJ2-4	-	CASSLASGVVQYF	TGTGCCAGCAGTTTGGCTAGTGGTGTGGTCCAGTACTTC
TRBV7-3	TRBD1	TRBJ2-3	-	CASSWDRSTDTQYF	TGTGCCAGCAGCTGGGACAGGAGCACAGATACGCAGTATTTT
TRBV29-1	TRBD2	TRBJ2-3	once	CSARLAGADTQYF	TGCAGCGCCCGACTAGCGGGAGCAGATACGCAGTATTTT
TRBV9	-	TRBJ2-7	once	CASSPADPGYEQYF	TGTGCCAGCAGCCCCGCGGACCCCGGCTACGAGCAGTACTTC